What follows is one T cell receptor beta chain and its context. Trimming left V 2 bases short and J 5 bases short, with 16 bases between. CDR1 and CDR2 from the germline V gene are KGHSH and LQKENI. The CDR3 totals 15 residues. The data stem from a study of regulatory T cells in long-lasting Graves disease. Study details: New Graves' disease cases had less than 3 months of antithyroid drugs.

Library construction for TCR beta used iRepertoire HTBI primers and Arm-PCR of CDR3 regions. Using its own MiXCR run on the multiplex PCR reads, TCRdb lists one record per CDR3 protein. Counted here are some 350,000 distinct CDR3 sequences, 15% to 20% occurring once; the ten biggest clones make up about 19%. This sample's time point: newly diagnosed GD, antithyroid drugs for less than 3 months. From RNA extracted from PBMCs, the TCR library was made. The data also belong to a second study, concerning T cells in Graves' hyperthyroidism and ophthalmopathy. From that second work: Researchers defined stable Graves' hyperthyroidism as no ophthalmopathy progression within 18 months. An initial round of RT-PCR targeting the TCR CDR3 relied on the HTBI primer set. Ophthalmopathy onset followed model prediction by a median approximately seven months.

J is TRBJ2-7 and V is TRBV18; D is perhaps TRBD2 (6 bases). This receptor was identified in a young woman with Graves disease. The specimen comprised peripheral blood mononuclear cells (PBMCs), sampled at new diagnosis, from a patient treated with antithyroid drugs. The CDR3 is CASSPMGLATNEQYF. CDR3 sequence (DNA): TGTGCCAGCTCACCAATGGGCCTAGCGACGAACGAGCAGTACTTC.